A few counts support the clone carrying this TCR beta chain. This sample is drawn from a study of blood T cell repertoires in COVID-19. Study background: Sites across the United States, Italy and Spain contributed samples from acute and convalescent COVID-19. PBMCs, B-cell-depleted T cells, or T cells were the source of the cDNA or gDNA that made up the material.

Here immunoSEQ multiplex PCR was the method, and the copy in TCRdb shows in-frame clones only, minus some. Here the sample spans tens of thousands of clones, about 69% being singletons. The length of the CDR3 is 18 residues. Germline CDR1 is MNHEY and CDR2 is SVGEGT. V lost 5 bases and J lost 4; bases outside the gene matches: 13. The chain has TRBV6-2 or TRBV6-3 and TRBJ2-2; TRBD1 matches 10 bases. The receptor was derived from a man aged 65-85 years with acute or convalescent COVID-19. The sequencing input was peripheral blood. The CDR3 is CASSRDRQGAPGTGELFF. CDR3 sequence (DNA): TGTGCCAGCAGTCGGGATCGACAGGGGGCGCCAGGCACCGGGGAGCTGTTTTTT.